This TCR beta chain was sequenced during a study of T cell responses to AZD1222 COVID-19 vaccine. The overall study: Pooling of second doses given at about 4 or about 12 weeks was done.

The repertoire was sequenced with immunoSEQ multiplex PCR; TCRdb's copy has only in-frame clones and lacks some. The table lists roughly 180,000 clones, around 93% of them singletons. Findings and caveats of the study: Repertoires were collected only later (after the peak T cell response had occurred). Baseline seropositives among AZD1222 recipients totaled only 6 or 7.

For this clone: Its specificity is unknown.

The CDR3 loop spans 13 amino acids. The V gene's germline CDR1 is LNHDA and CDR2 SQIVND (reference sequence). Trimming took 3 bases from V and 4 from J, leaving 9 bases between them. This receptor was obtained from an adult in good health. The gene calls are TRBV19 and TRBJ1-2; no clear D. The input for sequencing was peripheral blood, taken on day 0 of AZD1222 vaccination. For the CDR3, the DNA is TGTGCCAGTAGTATCGACGGCCTCTATGGCTACACCTTC. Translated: CASSIDGLYGYTF.